One TCR beta chain is described in this entry. Its antigen is not yet known. No per-base quality is available; no much larger clone lies one base away. The time point tag for this specimen amounts to: cycle 2 day 1 (C2D1) of nivolumab. All trial patients had relapsed after autologous stem cell transplantation, with cohorts A, B and C differing in prior brentuximab vedotin exposure. The trial cohort included fewer than 60 patients with relapsed/refractory classical Hodgkin lymphoma, and each patient had a best overall response of complete response, partial response or progressive disease. In the multi-cohort phase II CheckMate 205 trial, trial patients received single-agent nivolumab. An independent review committee assessed best overall response using the 2007 International Working Group response criteria. Trial PBMCs were collected immediately before nivolumab initiation (C1D1) and during therapy at cycle 2 day 1 and cycle 4 day 1. Peripheral blood was collected in 8 mL Vacutainer Cell Preparation Tubes, from which PBMCs were isolated by centrifugation and then cryopreserved.

The Qiagen DNeasy kit was used to extract genomic DNA from unsorted PBMCs and from the negatively selected CD4+ and CD8+ fractions. Using primers that anneal to V and J segments, immunoSEQ multiplex PCR amplified the TCR beta CDR3 regions. A synthetic immune receptor repertoire was used to minimize amplification bias, and any residual bias was removed computationally once sequencing was done. The study's own analysis went as follows. Repertoire diversity was quantified as the Shannon entropy index using custom Python scripts. Unsorted, CD4+ and CD8+ repertoires were analyzed separately, except for combined analyses in which CD4+ and CD8+ sequences were merged in silico. A clone counted as expanded when the clone's frequency after treatment rose at least 2-fold relative to C1D1, and clones undetected at baseline were given a pseudocount of 0.5. Singleton clones were defined as clones with 0 or 1 copy at C1D1, and non-singleton clones were defined as clones with 2 or more copies. Clones expanded in unsorted samples were annotated as CD4+, CD8+ or unknown by matching protein sequences in sorted samples from the same patient. Wilcoxon tests on paired samples were used to test diversity changes from C1D1 to C4D1. The table was pulled from immuneACCESS by TCRdb, which kept in-frame rearrangements only. Such tables lose some clones; where checked, under half of the loss comes from unresolved V genes, and the rest has no known cause. For V, J and clone size, that table is used; D and trimming come from the DNA. The sample table lists tens of thousands of clones, 80% to 90% of them with a count of one. The ten largest clones capture about 10% of the sample.

The data stem from a study of PD-1 blockade in classical Hodgkin lymphoma (dated by TCRdb to 2018 to 2021). With regard to the full study: Nivolumab dosing was 3 mg/kg intravenously every 2 weeks, continuing until either disease progression or unacceptable toxicity. A peripheral blood immune signature of response to PD-1 blockade in classical Hodgkin lymphoma was defined using TCR beta sequencing and CyTOF.

General findings and caveats noted by the study authors: Baseline diversity similar to that of newly diagnosed patients was observed in trial patients achieving complete response, whereas significantly lower diversity was observed in partial responders and progressors. Diversity was lower in patients who began nivolumab less than 1 year after ASCT, so these patients were left out of later analyses to avoid confounding by immune reconstitution. Baseline TCR diversity was reported to be lower in newly diagnosed patients than in healthy donors and to be lower still in relapsed/refractory patients. The study covered only a single clinical trial cohort, and the causes of the repertoire differences, possibly disease activity or prior therapy, were still not defined. A significant rise by C4D1 was seen in CD4+ but not CD8+ TCR diversity (p=0.0027 vs p=0.16), with the rise being most apparent in complete responders (p=0.02).

The CDR3 sequence holds 17 residues, the cysteine and phenylalanine included. Solely the CDR3 DNA is kept, with 51 bases framed from the first base. In the germline V gene (reference sequence), CDR1 corresponds to SGHAT and CDR2 to FQDESV. The trim is 1 base for V and 4 bases for J, with a gap of 17 bases between the germline ends. The sample consisted of peripheral blood mononuclear cells (PBMCs), taken before the second cycle of nivolumab. The TCR comes from a human donor with classical Hodgkin lymphoma. Recombination joined TRBV11-1 with TRBJ2-1; the D region is possibly TRBD1 or TRBD2, each matching across 7 bases. The nucleotide sequence reads as follows: TGTGCCAGCAGCTTAGGGGAGGGGGCCTGGGGTTACAATGAGCAGTTCTTC. The resulting protein is CASSLGEGAWGYNEQFF.